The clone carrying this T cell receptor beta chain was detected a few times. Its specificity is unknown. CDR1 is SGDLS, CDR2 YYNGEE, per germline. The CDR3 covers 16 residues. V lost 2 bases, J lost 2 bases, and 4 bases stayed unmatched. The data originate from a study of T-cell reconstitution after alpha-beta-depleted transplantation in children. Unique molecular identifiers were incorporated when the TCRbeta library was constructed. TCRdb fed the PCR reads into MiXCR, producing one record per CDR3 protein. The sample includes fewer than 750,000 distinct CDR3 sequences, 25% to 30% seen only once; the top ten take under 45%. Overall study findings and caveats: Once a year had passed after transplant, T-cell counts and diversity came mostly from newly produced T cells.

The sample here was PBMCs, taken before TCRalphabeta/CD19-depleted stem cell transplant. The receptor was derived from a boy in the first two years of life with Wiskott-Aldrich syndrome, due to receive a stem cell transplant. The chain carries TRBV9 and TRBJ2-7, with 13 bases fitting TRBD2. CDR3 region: CASSVGTSGMAYEQYF. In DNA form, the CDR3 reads TGTGCCAGCAGCGTCGGGACTAGCGGGATGGCCTACGAGCAGTACTTC.